Listed below are T cell receptor beta chains from one sample, sequenced in a study of blood T cell repertoires in COVID-19. Assay used: immunoSEQ multiplex PCR; TCRdb lists only in-frame clones, some missing. The sample has some 120,000 clones; roughly 84% are singletons. The sequencing input was peripheral blood. The source is a woman between 25 and 40 years old who had recovered from COVID-19. CDR3s include the opening cysteine and the closing phenylalanine or tryptophan. A D gene is named only where the DNA matches it firmly. A clone size is listed for some rows: how often the clone was seen (once, few, many), or a class if it is expanded.

j_call | clone_size | d_call | v_call | cdr3_nt | cdr3_aa
TRBJ1-1 | . | . | TRBV6-6 | TGTGCCAGCAGTCCCGGTTATCCAACCGTGGACACTGAAGCTTTCTTT | CASSPGYPTVDTEAFF
TRBJ1-3 | . | . | TRBV3-1/TRBV3-2 | TGTGCCAGCAGCCAAGGCCCTGTCCCGAGAAAAAGCTCTGGAAACACCATATATTTT | CASSQGPVPRKSSGNTIYF
TRBJ2-3 | . | . | TRBV7-6 | TGTGCCAGCAGCTTAGAGGAGAGGCAGGGGACGGGAGATACGCAGTATTTT | CASSLEERQGTGDTQYF
TRBJ1-1 | . | . | TRBV15 | TGTGCCACCAGCAGAGATAGCGGTGGACCACTGGGCACTGAAGCTTTCTTT | CATSRDSGGPLGTEAFF
TRBJ2-1 | . | . | TRBV7-3 | TGTGCCAGCAGCTTACAGGGGACACCGTCCTACAATGAGCAGTTCTTC | CASSLQGTPSYNEQFF
TRBJ1-3 | . | TRBD1 | TRBV14 | TGTGCCAGCAGCCCCCGTACGCCCGACAGGGGGCTCGGAGGAAACACCATATATTTT | CASSPRTPDRGLGGNTIYF
TRBJ2-1 | . | TRBD2 | TRBV3-1/TRBV3-2 | TGTGCCAGCAGCAAAATAAGCGGGGGGGCGTCGGATGAGCAGTTCTTC | CASSKISGGASDEQFF
TRBJ1-5 | . | . | TRBV4-2 | TGTGCCAGCAGCCAAGATGCGGGTCAGCTTTATAGCAATCAGCCCCAGCATTTT | CASSQDAGQLYSNQPQHF
TRBJ1-1 | . | . | TRBV13 | TGTGCCAGCAGCTTAGGGCAGGGTTTCCCTGAAGCTTTCTTT | CASSLGQGFPEAFF
TRBJ1-1 | once | . | TRBV27 | TGTGCCAGCAGTTTACGGACCCGGACAGTGAACACTGAAGCTTTCTTT | CASSLRTRTVNTEAFF
TRBJ2-1 | . | . | TRBV7-3 | TGTGCCAGCAGCCCCCGGACAGGAGCTAGCGATGAGCAGTTCTTC | CASSPRTGASDEQFF
TRBJ2-7 | . | . | TRBV30 | TGTGCCTGGAAAGTGGATAGCGGCGAGCAGTACTTC | CAWKVDSGEQYF
TRBJ2-7 | . | TRBD2 | TRBV12-5 | TGTGCTAGTGGTTTGGCCCCATCTGGACTAGCGGAGTCCTACGAGCAGTACTTC | CASGLAPSGLAESYEQYF
TRBJ2-1 | . | . | TRBV7-9 | TGTGCCAGCAGCTTTCACAGGGACGAGCAGTTCTTC | CASSFHRDEQFF
TRBJ1-6 | . | TRBD1 | TRBV15 | TGTGCCACCAGCAGCGGTCGACAGGGGGCAGTCTATAATTCACCCCTCCACTTT | CATSSGRQGAVYNSPLHF
TRBJ1-3 | . | . | TRBV6-5 | TGTGCCAGCAGTTACTCGATTGTGGGAGATGGAGACACCATATATTTT | CASSYSIVGDGDTIYF
TRBJ2-1 | . | . | TRBV7-8 | TGTGCCAGCAGCTTACCCGCCAGCGGCCCCTACAATGAGCAGTTCTTC | CASSLPASGPYNEQFF
TRBJ2-5 | . | . | TRBV30 | TGTGCCTGGATTAACGCGGCCCAAGAGACCCAGTACTTC | CAWINAAQETQYF
TRBJ2-2 | . | . | TRBV7-7 | TGTGCTAGCAGCCCCCTAGGGAGTTCCCCCGGGGAGCTGTTTTTT | CASSPLGSSPGELFF
TRBJ1-1 | . | . | TRBV9 | TGTGCCAGCAGTACCCCATACGGCACTGAAGCTTTCTTT | CASSTPYGTEAFF
TRBJ1-1 | . | . | TRBV6-5 | TGTGCCAGCGGACCCGGGGGAACTGAAGCTTTCTTT | CASGPGGTEAFF
TRBJ2-1 | . | TRBD2 | TRBV11-3 | TGTGCCAGCAGCGACGGAACGGGGGCTAGCGGGAGGGCCACCAATGAGCAGTTCTTC | CASSDGTGASGRATNEQFF
TRBJ2-3 | . | . | TRBV5-6 | TGTGCCAGCAGGCTAGAATTCACAGATACGCAGTATTTT | CASRLEFTDTQYF
TRBJ1-2 | . | . | TRBV5-1 | TGCGCCAGCGGGCCGACTAACTATGGCTACACCTTC | CASGPTNYGYTF
TRBJ2-7 | . | . | TRBV2 | TGTGCCAGCAGTTTGAGCCCGCCCCCATATGGCGAGCAGTACTTC | CASSLSPPPYGEQYF
TRBJ1-1 | . | . | TRBV6-2/TRBV6-3 | TGTGCCAGCAGTATCGGCACTGAAGCTTTCTTT | CASSIGTEAFF
TRBJ1-1 | . | . | TRBV6-2/TRBV6-3 | TGTGCCAGCAGCGATGAGTACACTGAAGCTTTCTTT | CASSDEYTEAFF
TRBJ2-1 | . | . | TRBV15 | TGTGCCACCAGCAGAGATTTAGTGGTAAATGAGCAGTTCTTC | CATSRDLVVNEQFF
TRBJ1-2 | . | . | TRBV28 | TGTGCCAGCAGTTTGCGGAGCTATGGCTACACCTTC | CASSLRSYGYTF
TRBJ2-3 | . | TRBD2 | TRBV7-9 | TGTGCCAGCAGCTTAGAGTCTAGCGGGAAAGATACGCAGTATTTT | CASSLESSGKDTQYF
TRBJ1-1 | . | TRBD1 | TRBV27 | TGTGCCAGCAGTACCATTAGACAGGGAAGGGAAGCTTTCTTT | CASSTIRQGREAFF
TRBJ2-5 | once | TRBD1 | TRBV29-1 | TGCAGCGTTGACTCACGGGGACAGGGTTACCAAGAGACCCAGTACTTC | CSVDSRGQGYQETQYF
TRBJ2-2 | . | . | TRBV4-1 | TGCGCCAGCAGCCAAGATCGGGCAGGGCAGACCGGGGAGCTGTTTTTT | CASSQDRAGQTGELFF
TRBJ2-5 | . | . | TRBV5-1 | TGCGCCAGCAGCGCCCCTGAATCCGGGACAAAAGAGACCCAGTACTTC | CASSAPESGTKETQYF
TRBJ1-6 | . | . | TRBV28 | TGTGCCAGCAGTTCCGAGGGATCGAATTCACCCCTCCACTTT | CASSSEGSNSPLHF
TRBJ2-7 | . | . | TRBV4-1 | TGCGCCAGCAGCCAAGGGACACGGACGCAGCCTCTAGAATACCACGAGCAGTACTTC | CASSQGTRTQPLEYHEQYF
TRBJ1-2 | . | TRBD1 | TRBV25-1 | TGTGCCAGCAGTCGTAGCGGACAGGGATCGGAGGCGGGAGGCTACACCTTC | CASSRSGQGSEAGGYTF
TRBJ2-7 | . | TRBD1 | TRBV6-5 | TGTGCCAGCAGTCGGGACAGTTGGCGCTCCTACGAGCAGTACTTC | CASSRDSWRSYEQYF
TRBJ2-1 | once | TRBD2 | TRBV5-4 | TGTGCCAGCAGCACGCAGGGCGGGGGGGGATACAATGAGCAGTTCTTC | CASSTQGGGGYNEQFF
TRBJ1-6 | . | TRBD1 | TRBV14 | TGTGCCAGCAGCCAAGTAACAGGGGCCAATTCACCCCTCCACTTT | CASSQVTGANSPLHF
TRBJ2-7 | . | . | TRBV11-2 | TGTGCCAGCAGCTTTCAGGGTCACGAGCAGTACTTC | CASSFQGHEQYF
TRBJ2-1 | . | TRBD2 | TRBV15 | TGTGCCACCGCCCGTAGCGGGGGATCGAAGAATGAGCAGTTCTTC | CATARSGGSKNEQFF
TRBJ2-7 | . | TRBD1 | TRBV18 | TGTGCCAGCTCACCACGAAGACAGGGGGGCTACGAGCAGTACTTC | CASSPRRQGGYEQYF
TRBJ2-7 | . | TRBD1 | TRBV30 | TGTGCCTGGGGGACAGGGACCCTCTCCTACGAGCAGTACTTC | CAWGTGTLSYEQYF
TRBJ1-3 | . | . | TRBV5-1 | TGCGCCAGCAGCTTGGAGCCCACCTCAACGTCCCGCTTTGGAAACACCATATATTTT | CASSLEPTSTSRFGNTIYF
TRBJ2-7 | once | TRBD2 | TRBV6-6 | TGTGCCAGCAGTAAGACTAGCGGGGATTCCTACGAGCAGTACTTC | CASSKTSGDSYEQYF
TRBJ1-3 | . | TRBD1 | TRBV18 | TGTGCCAGCTCACCACTCCCCTCCTCCGGGACAGGGAACACCATATATTTT | CASSPLPSSGTGNTIYF
TRBJ1-5 | . | TRBD1 | TRBV3-1/TRBV3-2 | TGTGCCAGCAGCCAAGAGGGGGTGGGACAGGCGGGTCAGCCCCAGCATTTT | CASSQEGVGQAGQPQHF
TRBJ1-4 | . | TRBD1 | TRBV2 | TGTGCCAGCAGGTACAGGGGGCCGTCGGAAAAACTGTTTTTT | CASRYRGPSEKLFF
TRBJ2-1 | once | . | TRBV11-2 | TGTGCCAGCAGTTTTTACCGCGGTGAGCAGTTCTTC | CASSFYRGEQFF